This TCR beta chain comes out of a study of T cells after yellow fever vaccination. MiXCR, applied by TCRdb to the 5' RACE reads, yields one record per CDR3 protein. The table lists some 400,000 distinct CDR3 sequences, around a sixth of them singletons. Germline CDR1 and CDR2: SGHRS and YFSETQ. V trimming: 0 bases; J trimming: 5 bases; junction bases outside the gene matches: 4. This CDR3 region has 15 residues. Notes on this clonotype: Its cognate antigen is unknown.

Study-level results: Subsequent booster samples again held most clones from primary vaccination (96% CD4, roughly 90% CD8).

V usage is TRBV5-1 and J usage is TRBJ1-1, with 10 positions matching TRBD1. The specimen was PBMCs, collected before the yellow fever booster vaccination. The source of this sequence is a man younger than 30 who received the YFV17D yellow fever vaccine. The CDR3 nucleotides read TGCGCCAGCAGCTTGGTGGGGACAGGGGATACTGAAGCTTTCTTT. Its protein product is CASSLVGTGDTEAFF.